This entry lists 15 T cell receptor beta chains sequenced from one sample in a study of liver allograft versus peripheral blood T cells. Study information: A comparison was made between T cell receptor repertoires in transplanted livers and those in recipients' peripheral blood.

TCRdb re-derived calls from the reads in MiXCR, one entry per CDR3 protein. Of about 9,200 distinct CDR3 sequences in the sample, roughly a quarter are singletons; the top ten hold roughly 8%. These receptors all come from a human patient who had a liver transplant. Certain T cells may be donor cells from the graft.

The sample holds a few counts of this clonotype. The rearrangement joins TRBV3-1 to TRBJ2-7; unclear D gene. In germline, CDR1 is LGHDT, CDR2 YNNKEL (reference sequence). The CDR3 contains 14 residues. Deletions cut 5 bases from V and 2 bases from J, with 13 bases between. CDR3 nucleotide sequence: TGTGCCAGCAGCTCCCGGACGGCCCCCTACGAGCAGTACTTC. Amino acid sequence: CASSSRTAPYEQYF.

This clonotype counts as medium-sized (0.01 to 0.1%). DNA for the CDR3: TGTGCCAGCAGTTTACTCAACCGGGGGTTGGAGACCCAGTACTTC. It specifies CASSLLNRGLETQYF. The rearrangement uses TRBV28 and TRBJ2-5, with D possibly being TRBD2 (6 bases). This CDR3 has 15 residues. Germline V CDR1 and CDR2: MDHEN, SYDVKM. The germline V and J ends were trimmed by 2 bases and 5 bases, with 15 bases remaining between them.

This clonotype has a count of ten or more. The CDR3 DNA follows: TGTGCCAGCAGTCCGCGGACTAGCGGGAGGTACGAGCAGTACTTC. Amino acids: CASSPRTSGRYEQYF. The V call is TRBV27, the J call TRBJ2-7, with 14 nucleotides matching TRBD2. The V gene end was trimmed by 5 bases and the J gene end by 4 bases; junction bases not matched to a gene: 4. Germline V gene sequence: CDR1 MNHEY, CDR2 SMNVEV (reference sequence). This CDR3 spans 15 amino acids.

The chain is built from TRBV6-1 and TRBJ2-2; no clear D. Trimming took 4 bases from V and 1 from J, leaving 7 bases between them. Germline loops: CDR1 MNHNS, CDR2 SASEGT. There are 14 residues in the CDR3. CDR3 DNA: TGTGCCAGCAGTGTTTTGGGGAACACCGGGGAGCTGTTTTTT. This gives the protein CASSVLGNTGELFF.

This clonotype has ten or more counts. The chain uses TRBV19 and TRBJ2-7; 8 positions agree with TRBD1. This CDR3 spans 17 amino acids. Trimming removed 7 bases from V and 4 bases from J; junction bases left unmatched: 18. Germline CDR1 LNHDA, CDR2 SQIVND (reference sequence). This CDR3 is CASTPRTGTGQLYEQYF. The CDR3 region has the DNA TGTGCCAGTACCCCGCGTACCGGGACAGGACAACTTTACGAGCAGTACTTC. The full variable domain, with the rest looked up from reference TRBV19 and TRBJ2-7, is DGGITQSPKYLFRKEGQNVTLSCEQNLNHDAMYWYRQDPGQGLRLIYYSQIVNDFQKGDIAEGYSVSREKKESFPLTVTSAQKNPTAFYLCASTPRTGTGQLYEQYFGPGTRLTVT.

The genes are TRBV6-2 or TRBV6-3 and TRBJ1-2, with D perhaps TRBD1 (6 bases). The V end was cut by 7 bases, the J end by 9 bases, with 15 bases between. From germline, CDR1 is MNHEY and CDR2 SVGEGT. The CDR3 runs to 12 residues. The CDR3 nucleotides read TGTGCCAGCACCCTCCCGGGGGCCAGCTACACCTTC. Translation: CASTLPGASYTF.

By its share, this clonotype is medium-sized. The chain recombines TRBV15 with TRBJ1-3, with no clear D. The length of the CDR3 is 12 residues. Germline V gives CDR1 LNHNV, CDR2 YYDKDF (reference sequence). V was pared by 6 bases and J by 4 bases, with 7 bases between. The CDR3 DNA follows: TGTGCCACCAGTCAACAGGGAAACACCATATATTTT. It translates to CATSQQGNTIYF.

As concerns this clonotype: Possible read error: a much larger clone is one base away. The chain is built from TRBV10-3 and TRBJ1-5, with D tentatively TRBD1 (5 bases). Deletions cut 3 bases from V and 4 bases from J, with 13 bases between. CDR1 is ENHRY, CDR2 SYGVKD, per germline. The CDR3 totals 15 residues. The CDR3 protein is CAISDSGGANQPQHF. The CDR3 DNA is TGTGCCATCAGTGATTCGGGGGGAGCGAATCAGCCCCAGCATTTT.

This clonotype has a count of ten or more. The V and J genes are TRBV29-1 and TRBJ1-1, with 7 bases matching TRBD1. Germline V CDR1 and CDR2: SQVTM, ANQGSEA. V lost 7 bases, J lost 1 base, and 6 bases stayed unmatched. The CDR3 runs 13 residues. The CDR3 reads CSARGQTNTEAFF. The CDR3 nucleotides read TGCAGCGCAAGGGGACAGACGAACACTGAAGCTTTCTTT.

This clonotype was counted ten times or more. CDR3 nucleotides: TGTGCCACCAGTGCGGCGGACCGAGGGTCCCGCGAGCAGTACTTC. It translates to CATSAADRGSREQYF. V and J are TRBV24-1 and TRBJ2-7, with D tentatively TRBD2 (5 bases). This CDR3 is built from 15 residues. Germline CDR1 and CDR2: KGHDR and SFDVKD. The V and J ends lost 5 bases and 6 bases respectively, with 19 bases between them.

This clonotype was counted a few times. The chain carries TRBV7-9 and TRBJ1-2; no clear D gene. Deletions cut 3 bases from V and 7 bases from J, with 9 bases between. The CDR3 sequence is 12 residues long. Germline assignment: CDR1 SEHNR and CDR2 FQNEAQ (reference sequence). The DNA of the CDR3 is TGTGCCAGCAGCTTGGACCATGTTGGCTACACCTTC. Translation gives CASSLDHVGYTF.

By share of the sample, this clonotype is medium-sized. The rearrangement links TRBV19 to TRBJ2-2, with 9 bases lining up with TRBD2. Trimming removed 5 bases from V and 3 bases from J; junction bases left unmatched: 13. Germline V gene data show CDR1 as LNHDA and CDR2 as SQIVND (reference sequence). This CDR3 region has 18 residues. CDR3 coding DNA: TGTGCCAGTAGTTCAAGGTCCAGCGGGGGGCTGGACACCGGGGAGCTGTTTTTT. Translating it yields CASSSRSSGGLDTGELFF.

By share, this clonotype counts as medium-sized (0.01 to 0.1%). The chain couples TRBV29-1 to TRBJ2-3; D gene uncertain. The germline V gene encodes CDR1 SQVTM and CDR2 ANQGSEA. Trimming left V 2 bases short and J 1 base short, with 10 bases between. The CDR3 contains 14 residues. The CDR3 here is CSVEPGGGTDTQYF. The CDR3 DNA follows: TGCAGCGTTGAACCCGGTGGAGGCACAGATACGCAGTATTTT.

By share, this clonotype ranks as medium-sized. CDR3 sequence: CASSGRNYGYTF. The CDR3 nucleotides are TGTGCCAGTAGCGGGAGGAACTATGGCTACACCTTC. This rearrangement joins TRBV19 to TRBJ1-2; D uncertain. CDR3 length: 12 residues. With 6 bases removed from V and 2 bases from J, the gap between germline ends came to 7 bases. Per the germline V gene, CDR1 is LNHDA and CDR2 is SQIVND (reference sequence).

In this sample, this clonotype turned up a few times. The chain carries TRBV29-1 and TRBJ1-1, with D unresolved. V was shortened by 3 bases and J by 6 bases, with 14 bases between the two germline ends. CDR3 length equals 13 residues. Germline V gene lookup returns CDR1 SQVTM and CDR2 ANQGSEA. This CDR3 reads CSVDLHGSAEAFF. CDR3 in DNA: TGCAGCGTTGATTTACATGGTAGCGCTGAAGCTTTCTTT.